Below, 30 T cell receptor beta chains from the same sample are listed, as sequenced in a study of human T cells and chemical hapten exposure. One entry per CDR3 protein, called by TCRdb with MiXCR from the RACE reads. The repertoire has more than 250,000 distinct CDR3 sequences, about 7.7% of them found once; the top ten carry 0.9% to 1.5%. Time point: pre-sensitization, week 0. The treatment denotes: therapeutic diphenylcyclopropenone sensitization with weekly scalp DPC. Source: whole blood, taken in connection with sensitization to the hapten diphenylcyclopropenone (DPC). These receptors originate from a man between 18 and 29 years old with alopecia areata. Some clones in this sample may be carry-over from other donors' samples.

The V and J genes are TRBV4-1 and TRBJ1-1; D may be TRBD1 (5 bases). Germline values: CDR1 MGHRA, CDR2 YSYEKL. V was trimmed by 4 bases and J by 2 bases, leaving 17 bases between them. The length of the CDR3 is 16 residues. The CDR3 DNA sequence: TGCGCCAGCAGCCTGTCCCCCGGGACGGCCAACACTGAAGCTTTCTTT. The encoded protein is CASSLSPGTANTEAFF.

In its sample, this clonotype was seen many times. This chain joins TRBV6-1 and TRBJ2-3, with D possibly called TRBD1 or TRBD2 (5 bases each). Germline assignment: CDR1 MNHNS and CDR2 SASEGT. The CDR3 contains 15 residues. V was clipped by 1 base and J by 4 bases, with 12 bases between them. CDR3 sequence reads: CASSEGGTGPDTQYF. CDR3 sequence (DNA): TGTGCCAGCAGTGAAGGGGGGACGGGTCCAGATACGCAGTATTTT.

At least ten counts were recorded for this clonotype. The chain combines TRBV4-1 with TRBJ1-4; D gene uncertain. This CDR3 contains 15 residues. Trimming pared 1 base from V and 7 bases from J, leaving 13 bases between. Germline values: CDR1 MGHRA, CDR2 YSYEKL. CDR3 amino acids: CASSQVLLSVEKLFF. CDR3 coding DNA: TGCGCCAGCAGCCAAGTATTATTGTCGGTTGAAAAACTGTTTTTT.

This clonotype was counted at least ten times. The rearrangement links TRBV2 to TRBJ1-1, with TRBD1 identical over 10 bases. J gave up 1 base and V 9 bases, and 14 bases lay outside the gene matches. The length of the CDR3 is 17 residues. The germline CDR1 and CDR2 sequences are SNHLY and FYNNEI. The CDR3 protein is CASLRGQGRVANTEAFF. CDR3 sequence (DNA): TGTGCCAGTCTAAGGGGACAGGGGAGGGTTGCGAACACTGAAGCTTTCTTT. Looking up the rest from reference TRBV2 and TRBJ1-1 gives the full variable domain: EPEVTQTPSHQVTQMGQEVILRCVPISNHLYFYWYRQILGQKVEFLVSFYNNEISEKSEIFDDQFSVERPDGSNFTLKIRSTKLEDSAMYFCASLRGQGRVANTEAFFGQGTRLTVV.

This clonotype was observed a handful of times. The CDR3: CASSYVPGWYEQYF. The CDR3, as DNA: TGTGCCAGCAGCTACGTACCGGGTTGGTACGAGCAGTACTTC. This chain connects TRBV7-2 to TRBJ2-7, with D uncertain. This CDR3 comprises 14 residues. The V end was cut by 4 bases, the J end by 4 bases, with 14 bases between. Germline CDR1 is SGHTA and CDR2 is FQGNSA. The variable domain in full, with the rest retrieved from reference TRBV7-2 and TRBJ2-7, is GAGVSQSPSNKVTEKGKDVELRCDPISGHTALYWYRQSLGQGLEFLIYFQGNSAPDKSGLPSDRFSAERTGGSVSTLTIQRTQQEDSAVYLCASSYVPGWYEQYFGPGTRLTVT.

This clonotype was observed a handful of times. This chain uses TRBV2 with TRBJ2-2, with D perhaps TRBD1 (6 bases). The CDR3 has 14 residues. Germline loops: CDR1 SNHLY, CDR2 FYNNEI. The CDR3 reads CAQRKGVNTGELFF. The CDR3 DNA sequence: TGTGCGCAGAGGAAGGGGGTAAACACCGGGGAGCTGTTTTTT.

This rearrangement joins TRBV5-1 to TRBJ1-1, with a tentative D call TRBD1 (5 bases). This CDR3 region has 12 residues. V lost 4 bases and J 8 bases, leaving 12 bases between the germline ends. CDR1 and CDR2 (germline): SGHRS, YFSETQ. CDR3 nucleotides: TGCGCCAGCAGCAGGGGTACAGAGGAAGCTTTCTTT. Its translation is CASSRGTEEAFF.

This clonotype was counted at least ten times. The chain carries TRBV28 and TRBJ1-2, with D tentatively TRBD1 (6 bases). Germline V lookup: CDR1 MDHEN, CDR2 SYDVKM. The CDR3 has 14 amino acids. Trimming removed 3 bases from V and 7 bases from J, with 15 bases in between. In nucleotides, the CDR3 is TGTGCCAGCAGTTTCTCAGGGGCCGCACGTGGCTACACCTTC. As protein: CASSFSGAARGYTF.

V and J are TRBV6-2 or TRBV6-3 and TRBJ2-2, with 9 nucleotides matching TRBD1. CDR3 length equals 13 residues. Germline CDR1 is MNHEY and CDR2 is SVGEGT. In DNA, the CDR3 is TGTTCTACCGGACAGGGGTTGACCGGGGAGCTGTTTTTT. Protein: CSTGQGLTGELFF.

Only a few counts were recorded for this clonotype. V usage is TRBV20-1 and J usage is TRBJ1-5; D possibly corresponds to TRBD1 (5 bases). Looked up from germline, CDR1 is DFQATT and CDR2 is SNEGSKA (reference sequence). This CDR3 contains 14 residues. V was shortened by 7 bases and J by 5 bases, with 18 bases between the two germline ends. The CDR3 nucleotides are TGCAGTGTTCCAGACTCAGGGTACCATCAGCCCCAGCATTTT. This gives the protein CSVPDSGYHQPQHF.

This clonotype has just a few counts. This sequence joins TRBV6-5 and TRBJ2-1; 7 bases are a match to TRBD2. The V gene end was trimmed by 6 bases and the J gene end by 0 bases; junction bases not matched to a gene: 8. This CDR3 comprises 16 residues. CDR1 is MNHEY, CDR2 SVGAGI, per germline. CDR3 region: CASRPTSPSSYNEQFF. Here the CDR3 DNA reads TGTGCCAGCAGACCGACTAGCCCATCCTCCTACAATGAGCAGTTCTTC.

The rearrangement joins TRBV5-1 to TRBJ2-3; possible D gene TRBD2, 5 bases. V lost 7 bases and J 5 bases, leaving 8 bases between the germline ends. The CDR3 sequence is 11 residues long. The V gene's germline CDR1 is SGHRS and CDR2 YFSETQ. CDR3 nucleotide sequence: TGCGCCAGCCTCGAGGGAGATACGCAGTATTTT. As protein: CASLEGDTQYF.

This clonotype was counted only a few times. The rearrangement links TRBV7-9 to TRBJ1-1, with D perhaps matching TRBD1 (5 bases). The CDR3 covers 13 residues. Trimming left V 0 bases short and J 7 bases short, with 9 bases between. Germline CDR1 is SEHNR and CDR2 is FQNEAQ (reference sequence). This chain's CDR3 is CASSLARDSEAFF. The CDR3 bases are TGTGCCAGCAGCTTAGCACGCGACAGTGAAGCTTTCTTT.

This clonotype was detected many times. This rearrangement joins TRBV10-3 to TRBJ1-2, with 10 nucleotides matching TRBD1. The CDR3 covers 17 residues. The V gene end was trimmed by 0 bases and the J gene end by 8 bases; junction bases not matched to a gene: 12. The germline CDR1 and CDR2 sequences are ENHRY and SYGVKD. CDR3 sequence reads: CAISESRGDRGRGGYTF. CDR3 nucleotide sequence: TGTGCCATCAGTGAGTCGCGGGGCGACAGGGGGCGCGGCGGCTACACCTTC.

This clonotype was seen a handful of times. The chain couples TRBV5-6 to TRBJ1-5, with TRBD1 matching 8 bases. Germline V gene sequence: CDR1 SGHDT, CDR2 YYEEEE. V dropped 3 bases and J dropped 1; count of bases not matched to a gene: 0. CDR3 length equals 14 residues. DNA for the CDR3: TGTGCCAGCAGCTGGACAGGGAGCAATCAGCCCCAGCATTTT. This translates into CASSWTGSNQPQHF.

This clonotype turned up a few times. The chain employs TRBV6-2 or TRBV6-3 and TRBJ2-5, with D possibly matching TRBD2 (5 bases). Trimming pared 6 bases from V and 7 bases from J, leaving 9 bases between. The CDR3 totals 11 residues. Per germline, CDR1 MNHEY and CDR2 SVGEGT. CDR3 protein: CASSQGRTQYF. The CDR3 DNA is TGTGCCAGCAGCCAAGGGAGGACCCAGTACTTC.

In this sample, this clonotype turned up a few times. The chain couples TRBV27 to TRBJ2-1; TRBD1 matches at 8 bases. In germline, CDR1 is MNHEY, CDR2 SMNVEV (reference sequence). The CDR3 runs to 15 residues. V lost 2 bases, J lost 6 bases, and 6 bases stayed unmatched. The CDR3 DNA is TGTGCCAGCAGTTTAGGACAGGGTTGGGGCAATGAGCAGTTCTTC. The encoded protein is CASSLGQGWGNEQFF.

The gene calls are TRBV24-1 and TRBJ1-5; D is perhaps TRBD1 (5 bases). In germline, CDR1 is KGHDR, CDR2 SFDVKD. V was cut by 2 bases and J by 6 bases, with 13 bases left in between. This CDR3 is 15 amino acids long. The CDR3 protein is CATSDSSRAGQPQHF. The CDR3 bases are TGTGCCACCAGTGATTCCTCCAGGGCAGGTCAGCCCCAGCATTTT.

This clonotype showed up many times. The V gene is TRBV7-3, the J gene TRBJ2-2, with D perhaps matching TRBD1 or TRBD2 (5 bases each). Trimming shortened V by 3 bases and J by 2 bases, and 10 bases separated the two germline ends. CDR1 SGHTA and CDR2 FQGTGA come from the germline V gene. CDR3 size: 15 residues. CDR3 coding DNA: TGTGCCAGCAGCTTCTCAGGGACCAACACCGGGGAGCTGTTTTTT. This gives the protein CASSFSGTNTGELFF.

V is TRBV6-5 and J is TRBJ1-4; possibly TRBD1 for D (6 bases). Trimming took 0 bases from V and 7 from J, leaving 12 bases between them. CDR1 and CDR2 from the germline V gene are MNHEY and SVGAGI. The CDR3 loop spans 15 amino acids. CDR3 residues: CASSYSNRAIEKLFF. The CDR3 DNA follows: TGTGCCAGCAGTTACTCGAACAGGGCCATTGAAAAACTGTTTTTT.

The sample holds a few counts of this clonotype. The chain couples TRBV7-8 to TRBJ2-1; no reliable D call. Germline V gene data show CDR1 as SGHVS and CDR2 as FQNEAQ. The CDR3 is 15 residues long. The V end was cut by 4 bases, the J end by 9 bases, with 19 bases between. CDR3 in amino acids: CASSSSRSYVGEQFF. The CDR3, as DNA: TGTGCCAGCAGCTCTTCCCGGTCCTACGTAGGTGAGCAGTTCTTC.

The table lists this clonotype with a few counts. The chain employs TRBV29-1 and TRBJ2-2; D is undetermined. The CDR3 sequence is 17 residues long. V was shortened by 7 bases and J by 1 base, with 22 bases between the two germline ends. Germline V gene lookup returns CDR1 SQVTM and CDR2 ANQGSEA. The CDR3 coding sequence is TGCAGCGCTAGGACCTACCACGGGCTGATGAACACCGGGGAGCTGTTTTTT. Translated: CSARTYHGLMNTGELFF.

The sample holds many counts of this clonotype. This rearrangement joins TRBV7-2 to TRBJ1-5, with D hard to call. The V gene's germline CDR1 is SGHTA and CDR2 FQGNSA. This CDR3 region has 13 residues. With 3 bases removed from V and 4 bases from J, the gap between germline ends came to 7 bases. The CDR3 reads CASSFARNQPQHF. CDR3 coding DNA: TGTGCCAGCAGCTTTGCCAGAAATCAGCCCCAGCATTTT.

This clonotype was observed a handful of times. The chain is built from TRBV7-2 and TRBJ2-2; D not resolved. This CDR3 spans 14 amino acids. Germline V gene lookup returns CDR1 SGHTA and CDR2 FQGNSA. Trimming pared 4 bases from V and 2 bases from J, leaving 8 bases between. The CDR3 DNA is TGTGCCAGCAGCTCCGTCGCTAACACCGGGGAGCTGTTTTTT. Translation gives CASSSVANTGELFF.

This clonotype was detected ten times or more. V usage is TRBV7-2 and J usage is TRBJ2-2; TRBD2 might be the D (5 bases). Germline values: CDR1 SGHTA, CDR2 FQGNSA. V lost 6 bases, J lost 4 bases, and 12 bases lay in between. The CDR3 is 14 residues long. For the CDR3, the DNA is TGTGCCAGCAGGAGAGGAGGTCCCACCGGGGAGCTGTTTTTT. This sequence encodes CASRRGGPTGELFF.

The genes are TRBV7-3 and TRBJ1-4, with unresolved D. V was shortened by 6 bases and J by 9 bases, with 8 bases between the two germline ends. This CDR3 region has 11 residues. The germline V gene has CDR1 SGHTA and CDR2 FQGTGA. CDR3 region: CASSPVKKLFF. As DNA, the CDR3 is TGTGCCAGCAGTCCCGTTAAAAAACTGTTTTTT.

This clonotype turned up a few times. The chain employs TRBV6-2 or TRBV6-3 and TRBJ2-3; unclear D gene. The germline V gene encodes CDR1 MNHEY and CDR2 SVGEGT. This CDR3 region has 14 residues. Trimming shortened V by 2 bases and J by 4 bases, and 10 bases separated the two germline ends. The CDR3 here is CASSYRKGPDTQYF. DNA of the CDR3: TGTGCCAGCAGTTACAGGAAAGGACCAGATACGCAGTATTTT.

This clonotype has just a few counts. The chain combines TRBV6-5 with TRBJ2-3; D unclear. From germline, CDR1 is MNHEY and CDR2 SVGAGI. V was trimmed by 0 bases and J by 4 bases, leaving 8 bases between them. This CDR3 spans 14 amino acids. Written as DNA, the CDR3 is TGTGCCAGCAGTTACTCGATGAACCCAGATACGCAGTATTTT. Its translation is CASSYSMNPDTQYF.

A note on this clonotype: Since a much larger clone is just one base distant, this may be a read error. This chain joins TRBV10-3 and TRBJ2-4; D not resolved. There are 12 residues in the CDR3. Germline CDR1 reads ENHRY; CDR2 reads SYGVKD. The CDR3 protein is CAISLPPPILYF. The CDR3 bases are TGTGCCATCAGTCTGCCCCCTCCTATTCTGTACTTC.

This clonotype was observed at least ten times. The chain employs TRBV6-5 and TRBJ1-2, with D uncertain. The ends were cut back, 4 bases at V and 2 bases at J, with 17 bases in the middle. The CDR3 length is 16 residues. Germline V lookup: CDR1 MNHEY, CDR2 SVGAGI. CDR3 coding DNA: TGTGCCAGCAGTTTTTATTCGGCATTTGTAAACTATGGCTACACCTTC. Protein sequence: CASSFYSAFVNYGYTF.